The present T cell receptor beta chain was sequenced within a study of human T cells and chemical hapten exposure. Time point indicated: patch test 1, 2 weeks after DPC sensitization. Treatment indicated: therapeutic diphenylcyclopropenone sensitization with weekly scalp DPC. Ahead of each patch test application, blood was drawn. TCRdb redid the calling of the RACE reads with MiXCR, one entry per CDR3 protein. The repertoire holds over 75,000 distinct CDR3 sequences, 6% to 9% seen once, with 1.5% to 1.7% in the top ten. General study results and limits: Among TCRs, those above 1 in 1000 frequency were unaffected by DPC sensitization.

This clonotype was found a few times. The target antigen is unknown. Looked up from germline, CDR1 is SGHVS and CDR2 is FQNEAQ. V dropped 3 bases and J dropped 1; count of bases not matched to a gene: 6. CDR3 size: 16 residues. The chain carries TRBV7-8 and TRBJ1-1, with 9 bases matching TRBD1. The receptor's source is a woman aged 25 to 39 with alopecia areata. Some clones in this sample may be carry-over from other donors' samples. The sample was whole blood, taken in connection with sensitization to the hapten diphenylcyclopropenone (DPC). DNA for the CDR3: TGTGCCAGCAGCTTTTGGACAGGGGCTTGGAACACTGAAGCTTTCTTT. It encodes CASSFWTGAWNTEAFF. The full variable domain, completed using reference TRBV7-8 and TRBJ1-1, is GAGVSQSPRYKVAKRGQDVALRCDPISGHVSLFWYQQALGQGPEFLTYFQNEAQLDKSGLPSDRFFAERPEGSVSTLKIQRTQQEDSAVYLCASSFWTGAWNTEAFFGQGTRLTVV.